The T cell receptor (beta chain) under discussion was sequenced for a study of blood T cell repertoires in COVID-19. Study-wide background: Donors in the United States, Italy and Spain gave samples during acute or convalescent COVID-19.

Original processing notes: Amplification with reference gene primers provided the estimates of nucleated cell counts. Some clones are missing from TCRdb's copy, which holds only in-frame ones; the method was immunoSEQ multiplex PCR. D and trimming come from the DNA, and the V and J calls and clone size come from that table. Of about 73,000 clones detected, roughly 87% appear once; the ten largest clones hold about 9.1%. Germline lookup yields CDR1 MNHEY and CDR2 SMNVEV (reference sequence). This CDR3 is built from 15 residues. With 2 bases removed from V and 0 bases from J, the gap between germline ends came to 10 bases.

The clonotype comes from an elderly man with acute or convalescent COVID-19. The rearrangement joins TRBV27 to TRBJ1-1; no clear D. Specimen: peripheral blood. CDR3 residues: CASSLTVDMNTEAFF. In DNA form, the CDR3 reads TGTGCCAGCAGTTTAACGGTTGACATGAACACTGAAGCTTTCTTT.